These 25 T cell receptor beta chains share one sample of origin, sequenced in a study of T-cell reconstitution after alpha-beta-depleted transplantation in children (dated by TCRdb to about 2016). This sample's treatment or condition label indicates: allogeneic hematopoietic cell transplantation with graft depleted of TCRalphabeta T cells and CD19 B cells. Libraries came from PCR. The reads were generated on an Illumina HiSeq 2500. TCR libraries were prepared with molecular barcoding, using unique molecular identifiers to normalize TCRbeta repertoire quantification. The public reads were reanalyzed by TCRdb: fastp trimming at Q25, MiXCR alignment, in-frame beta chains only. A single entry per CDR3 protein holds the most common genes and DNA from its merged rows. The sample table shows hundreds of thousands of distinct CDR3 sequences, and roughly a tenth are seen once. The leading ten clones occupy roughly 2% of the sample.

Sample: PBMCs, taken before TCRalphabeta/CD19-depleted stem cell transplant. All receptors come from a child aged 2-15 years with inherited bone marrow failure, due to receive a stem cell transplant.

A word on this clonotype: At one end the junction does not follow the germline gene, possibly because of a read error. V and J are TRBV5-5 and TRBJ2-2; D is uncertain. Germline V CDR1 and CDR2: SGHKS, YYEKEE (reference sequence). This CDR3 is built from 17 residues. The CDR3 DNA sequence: TGTGCCTGCAGCCACGACGCAGGACGTAGGAACACCGGGGAGCTGTTTTTT. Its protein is CACSHDAGRRNTGELFF.

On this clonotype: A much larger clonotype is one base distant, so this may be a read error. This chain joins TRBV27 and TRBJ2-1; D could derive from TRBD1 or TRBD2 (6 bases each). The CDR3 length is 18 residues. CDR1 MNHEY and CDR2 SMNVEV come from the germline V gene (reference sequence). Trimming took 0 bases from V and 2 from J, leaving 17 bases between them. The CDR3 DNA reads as TGTGCCAGCAGTTTATCGTCCAGGGGTACTAGCCCCTACAATGAGCAGTTCTTC. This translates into CASSLSSRGTSPYNEQFF.

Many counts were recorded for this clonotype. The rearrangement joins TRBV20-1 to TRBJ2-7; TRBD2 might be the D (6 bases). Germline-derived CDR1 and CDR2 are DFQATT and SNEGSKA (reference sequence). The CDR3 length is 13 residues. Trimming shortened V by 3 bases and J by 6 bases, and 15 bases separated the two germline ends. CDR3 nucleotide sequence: TGCAGTGCTAGTTCCGGAGGGATACTCGAGCAGTACTTC. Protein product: CSASSGGILEQYF.

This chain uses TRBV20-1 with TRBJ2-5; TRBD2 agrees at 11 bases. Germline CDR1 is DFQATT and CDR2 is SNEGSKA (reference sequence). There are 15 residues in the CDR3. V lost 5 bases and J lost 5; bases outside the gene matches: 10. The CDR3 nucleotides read TGCAGTGCTGCCGTTGGTAGCGGGGGGGGGGAGACCCAGTACTTC. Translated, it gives CSAAVGSGGGETQYF.

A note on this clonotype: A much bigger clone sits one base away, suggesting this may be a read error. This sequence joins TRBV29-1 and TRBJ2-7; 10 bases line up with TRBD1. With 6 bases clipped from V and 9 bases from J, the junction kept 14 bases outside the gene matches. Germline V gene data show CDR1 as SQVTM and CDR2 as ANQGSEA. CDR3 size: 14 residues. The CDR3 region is CSVGGSGTGDGQYF. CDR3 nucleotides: TGCAGCGTCGGTGGATCCGGGACAGGGGACGGGCAGTACTTC.

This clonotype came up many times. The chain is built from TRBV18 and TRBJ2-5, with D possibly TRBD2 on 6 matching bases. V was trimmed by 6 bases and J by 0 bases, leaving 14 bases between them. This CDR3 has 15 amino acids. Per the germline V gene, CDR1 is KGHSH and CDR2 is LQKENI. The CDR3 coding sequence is TGTGCCAGCTCGGCCTGGGCGGGGTACCAAGAGACCCAGTACTTC. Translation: CASSAWAGYQETQYF.

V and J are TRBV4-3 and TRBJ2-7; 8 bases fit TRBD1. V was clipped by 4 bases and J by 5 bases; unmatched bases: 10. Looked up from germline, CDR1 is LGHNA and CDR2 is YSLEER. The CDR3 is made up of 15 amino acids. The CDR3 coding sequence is TGCGCCAGCAGCCTAGACAGGGGAGCGTCCAACGAGCAGTACTTC. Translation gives CASSLDRGASNEQYF.

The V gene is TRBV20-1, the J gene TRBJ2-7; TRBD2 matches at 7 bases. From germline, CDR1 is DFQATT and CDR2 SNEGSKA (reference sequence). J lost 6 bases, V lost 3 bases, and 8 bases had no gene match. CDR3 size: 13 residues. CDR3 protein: CSASPWGRGEQYF. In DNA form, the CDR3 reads TGCAGTGCTAGCCCTTGGGGGAGGGGCGAGCAGTACTTC.

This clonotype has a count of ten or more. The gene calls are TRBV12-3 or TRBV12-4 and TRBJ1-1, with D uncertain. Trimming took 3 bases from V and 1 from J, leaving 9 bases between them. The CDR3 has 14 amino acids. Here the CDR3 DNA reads TGTGCCAGCAGTTTGGATGGGGAGAACACTGAAGCTTTCTTT. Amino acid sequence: CASSLDGENTEAFF.

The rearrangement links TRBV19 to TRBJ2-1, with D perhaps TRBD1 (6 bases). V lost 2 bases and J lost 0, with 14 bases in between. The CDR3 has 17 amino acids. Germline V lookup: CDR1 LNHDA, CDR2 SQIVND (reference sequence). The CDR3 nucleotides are TGTGCCAGTAGTATAAATCCCGGGACACACTCCTACAATGAGCAGTTCTTC. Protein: CASSINPGTHSYNEQFF.

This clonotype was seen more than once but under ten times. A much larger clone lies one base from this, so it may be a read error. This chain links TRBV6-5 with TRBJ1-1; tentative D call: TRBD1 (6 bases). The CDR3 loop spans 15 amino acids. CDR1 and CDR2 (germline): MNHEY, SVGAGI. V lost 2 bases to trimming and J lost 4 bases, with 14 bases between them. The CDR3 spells CASSYGGPASTEAFF. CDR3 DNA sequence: TGTGCCAGCAGTTACGGGGGGCCGGCGTCCACTGAAGCTTTCTTT.

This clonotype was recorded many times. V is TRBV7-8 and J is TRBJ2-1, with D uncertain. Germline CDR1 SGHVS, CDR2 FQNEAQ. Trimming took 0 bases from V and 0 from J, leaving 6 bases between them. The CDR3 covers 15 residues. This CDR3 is CASSLALGSYNEQFF. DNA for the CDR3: TGTGCCAGCAGCTTAGCCCTAGGCTCCTACAATGAGCAGTTCTTC.

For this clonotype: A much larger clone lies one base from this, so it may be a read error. CDR3 protein: CASSKSDSRPETQYF. The CDR3 DNA follows: TGCGCCAGCAGCAAATCAGACAGCCGTCCTGAGACCCAGTACTTC. The V gene is TRBV5-1, the J gene TRBJ2-5; perhaps TRBD1 as D (5 bases). The germline gives CDR1 SGHRS, CDR2 YFSETQ. The CDR3 loop spans 15 amino acids. V lost 4 bases to trimming and J lost 5 bases, with 18 bases between them. The full variable domain, completed using reference TRBV5-1 and TRBJ2-5, is KAGVTQTPRYLIKTRGQQVTLSCSPISGHRSVSWYQQTPGQGLQFLFEYFSETQRNKGNFPGRFSGRQFSNSRSEMNVSTLELGDSALYLCASSKSDSRPETQYFGPGTRLLVL.

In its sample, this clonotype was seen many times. The CDR3 protein is CSASKGGYDQPQHF. The CDR3 DNA reads as TGCAGTGCTAGTAAGGGGGGGTACGATCAGCCCCAGCATTTT. The gene calls are TRBV20-1 and TRBJ1-5, with D possibly matching TRBD1 (6 bases). Germline V gene lookup returns CDR1 DFQATT and CDR2 SNEGSKA (reference sequence). V lost 3 bases and J 5 bases, leaving 14 bases between the germline ends. This CDR3 has 14 residues.

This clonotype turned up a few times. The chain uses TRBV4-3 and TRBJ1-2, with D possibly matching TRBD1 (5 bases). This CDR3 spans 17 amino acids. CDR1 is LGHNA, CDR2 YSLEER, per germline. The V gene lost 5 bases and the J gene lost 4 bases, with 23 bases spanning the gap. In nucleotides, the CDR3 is TGCGCCAGCAGCGTCCAACCGGGACCGAGACTCCCCTATGGCTACACCTTC. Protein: CASSVQPGPRLPYGYTF.

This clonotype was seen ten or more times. The CDR3: CASSALSPSYEQYF. CDR3 coding DNA: TGTGCCAGTAGTGCACTATCACCATCCTACGAGCAGTACTTC. The chain recombines TRBV19 with TRBJ2-7; D is undetermined. The CDR3 is made up of 14 amino acids. With 5 bases removed from V and 1 base from J, the gap between germline ends came to 12 bases. The V gene's germline CDR1 is LNHDA and CDR2 SQIVND (reference sequence).

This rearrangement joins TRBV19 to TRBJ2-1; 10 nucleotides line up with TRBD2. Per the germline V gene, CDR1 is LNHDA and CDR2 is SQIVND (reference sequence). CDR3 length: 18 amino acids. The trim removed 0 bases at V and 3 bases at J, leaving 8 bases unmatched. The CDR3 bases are TGTGCCAGTAGTATAGAGGCTAGCGGGAGAGGAGGCTACAATGAGCAGTTCTTC. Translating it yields CASSIEASGRGGYNEQFF.

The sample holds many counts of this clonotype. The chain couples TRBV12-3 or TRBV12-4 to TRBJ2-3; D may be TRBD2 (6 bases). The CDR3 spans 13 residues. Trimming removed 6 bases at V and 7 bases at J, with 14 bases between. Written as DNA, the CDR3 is TGTGCCAGCAGGGAAGGGACTTCTAATACGCAGTATTTT. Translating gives CASREGTSNTQYF.

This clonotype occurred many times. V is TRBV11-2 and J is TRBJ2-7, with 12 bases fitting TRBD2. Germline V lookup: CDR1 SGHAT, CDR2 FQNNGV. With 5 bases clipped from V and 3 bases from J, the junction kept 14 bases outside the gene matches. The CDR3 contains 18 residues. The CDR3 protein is CASSDPWTSGNSGYEQYF. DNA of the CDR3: TGTGCCAGCAGCGATCCCTGGACTAGCGGGAACAGTGGCTACGAGCAGTACTTC.

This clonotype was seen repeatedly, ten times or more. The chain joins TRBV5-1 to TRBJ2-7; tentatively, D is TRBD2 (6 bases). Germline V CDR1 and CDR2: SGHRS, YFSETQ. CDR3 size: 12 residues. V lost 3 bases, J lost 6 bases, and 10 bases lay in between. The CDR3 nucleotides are TGCGCCAGCAGCTCGGACTATCGCGAGCAGTACTTC. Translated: CASSSDYREQYF.

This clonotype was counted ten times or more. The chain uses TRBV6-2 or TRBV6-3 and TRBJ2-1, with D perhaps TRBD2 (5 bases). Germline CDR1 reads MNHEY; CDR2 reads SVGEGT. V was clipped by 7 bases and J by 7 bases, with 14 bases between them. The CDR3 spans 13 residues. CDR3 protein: CASTSSVLNEQFF. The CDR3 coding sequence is TGTGCCAGCACGAGTAGCGTCTTAAATGAGCAGTTCTTC.

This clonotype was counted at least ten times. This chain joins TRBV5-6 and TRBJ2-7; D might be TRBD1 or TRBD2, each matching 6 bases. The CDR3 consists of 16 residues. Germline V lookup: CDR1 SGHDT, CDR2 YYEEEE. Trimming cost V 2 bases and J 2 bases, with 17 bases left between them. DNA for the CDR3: TGTGCCAGCAGCTTTGGTGGTGGGGGGCGCGCCTACGAGCAGTACTTC. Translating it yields CASSFGGGGRAYEQYF.

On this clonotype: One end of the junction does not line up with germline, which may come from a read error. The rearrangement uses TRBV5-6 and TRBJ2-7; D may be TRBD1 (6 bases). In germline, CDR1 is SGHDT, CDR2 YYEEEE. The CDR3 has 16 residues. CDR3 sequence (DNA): TGTGCCAGCAGCGGCCCTCAGGGGCCTCCCCCCCACGATCAGTACTTC. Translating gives CASSGPQGPPPHDQYF.

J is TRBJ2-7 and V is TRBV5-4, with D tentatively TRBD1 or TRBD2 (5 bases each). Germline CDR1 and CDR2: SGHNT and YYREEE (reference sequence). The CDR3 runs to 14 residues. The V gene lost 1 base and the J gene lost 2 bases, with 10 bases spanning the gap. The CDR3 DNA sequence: TGTGCCAGCAGCTTGTGGTTGGGACCCTACGAGCAGTACTTC. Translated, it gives CASSLWLGPYEQYF.

The DNA of the CDR3 is TGTGCCAGCAGTTTGGCCCCATGGGGAGGCGAGCAGTACTTC. Encoded protein: CASSLAPWGGEQYF. The chain carries TRBV27 and TRBJ2-7, with D possibly TRBD2 on 6 matching bases. V shed 3 bases and J shed 6 bases, with 15 bases lying between them. Germline assignment: CDR1 MNHEY and CDR2 SMNVEV (reference sequence). The length of the CDR3 is 14 residues.